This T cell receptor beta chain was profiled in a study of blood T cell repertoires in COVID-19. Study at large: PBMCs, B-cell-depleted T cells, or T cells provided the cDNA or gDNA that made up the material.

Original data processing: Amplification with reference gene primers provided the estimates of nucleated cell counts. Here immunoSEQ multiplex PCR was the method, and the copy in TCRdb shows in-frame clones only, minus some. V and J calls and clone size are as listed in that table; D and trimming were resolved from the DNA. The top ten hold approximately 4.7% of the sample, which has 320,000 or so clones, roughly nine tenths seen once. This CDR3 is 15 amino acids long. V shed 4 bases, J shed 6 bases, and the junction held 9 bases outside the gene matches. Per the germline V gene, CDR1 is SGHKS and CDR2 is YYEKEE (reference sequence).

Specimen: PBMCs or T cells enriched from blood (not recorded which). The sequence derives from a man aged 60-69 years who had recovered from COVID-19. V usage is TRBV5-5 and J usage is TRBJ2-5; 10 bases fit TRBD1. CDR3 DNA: TGTGCCAGCAGCGTGACAGGGGGCGGTGGTAAGACCCAGTACTTC. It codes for CASSVTGGGGKTQYF.